This T cell receptor beta chain was identified during a study of OX40 agonist ivuxolimab in advanced cancers. There are 15 residues in the CDR3. Germline CDR1 reads MNHEY; CDR2 reads SVGAGI. V lost 5 bases and J lost 6, with 19 bases in between. TCRdb keeps only in-frame clones here, not all; method: immunoSEQ multiplex PCR. The data show around 95,000 clones, around 93% seen once. The chain recombines TRBV6-5 with TRBJ1-1; a weak D match, TRBD1 (6 bases). This TCR was sampled from an adult with an advanced solid tumor such as melanoma, head and neck, liver or kidney cancer. Source: CD4+ or CD8+ T cells sorted from blood, taken in a trial of the OX40 agonist ivuxolimab. The chain's CDR3 is CASSPETGRNAEAFF. DNA of the CDR3: TGTGCCAGCAGTCCGGAAACAGGGCGTAACGCTGAAGCTTTCTTT.